One and the same sample provided the 8 T cell receptor beta chains below, sequenced in a study of breast tumors, draining lymph nodes, adjacent tissues. The lymph nodes were axillary draining lymph nodes from breast cancer patients. TCRdb processed the multiplex PCR reads anew with MiXCR; each CDR3 protein has one entry. The data show about 150,000 distinct CDR3 sequences, approximately 32% seen once. Sequencing used axillary lymph node tissue. The receptors shown here come from a female donor with breast cancer. Some clones in this sample may be carry-over from other donors' samples.

This clonotype was seen ten or more times. The chain recombines TRBV5-1 with TRBJ1-4; tentatively, D is TRBD1 (5 bases). Germline V gene data show CDR1 as SGHRS and CDR2 as YFSETQ. The CDR3 spans 16 residues. The V gene lost 0 bases and the J gene lost 6 bases, with 15 bases spanning the gap. The CDR3 spells CASSLDSGTDDEKLFF. The CDR3 DNA sequence: TGCGCCAGCAGCTTGGACTCCGGGACGGATGATGAAAAACTGTTTTTT.

Ten or more counts support this clonotype. One end of the junction varies from germline; a read error may be responsible. The chain has TRBV6-5 and TRBJ1-2; TRBD1 might be the D (5 bases). CDR1 is MNHEY, CDR2 SVGAGI, per germline. This CDR3 spans 14 amino acids. The CDR3: CASSHSGERYGYTF. CDR3 bases: TGTGCCAGCAGTCACTCGGGGGAGCGCTATGGCTACACCTTC.

This clonotype was observed at least ten times. The rearrangement links TRBV5-8 to TRBJ2-7; D not certain. CDR1 and CDR2 (germline): SGHTS, YDEGEE. The germline V and J ends were trimmed by 1 base and 1 base, with 9 bases remaining between them. The CDR3 covers 14 residues. The CDR3 region has the DNA TGTGCCAGCAGCTTGCTGCCAGTTTCCTACGAGCAGTACGTC. Translating gives CASSLLPVSYEQYV.

This clonotype was seen at least ten times. The chain carries TRBV6-1 and TRBJ1-5; no definite D call. Germline CDR1 is MNHNS and CDR2 is SASEGT. Trimming left V 3 bases short and J 1 base short, with 10 bases between. This CDR3 spans 15 amino acids. CDR3 residues: CASSDRSASNQPQHF. CDR3 nucleotide sequence: TGTGCCAGCAGTGATCGGTCAGCGAGCAATCAGCCCCAGCATTTT.

This clonotype was seen repeatedly, ten times or more. This chain connects TRBV10-3 to TRBJ2-5; 9 nucleotides agree with TRBD2. Germline values: CDR1 ENHRY, CDR2 SYGVKD. Trimming removed 6 bases from V and 5 bases from J; junction bases left unmatched: 7. This CDR3 region has 14 residues. CDR3 DNA sequence: TGTGCCATCAGGGCGGCGGGGGGGCCGGAGACCCAGTACTTC. Amino acid sequence: CAIRAAGGPETQYF.

This clonotype was seen at least ten times. The rearrangement uses TRBV12-5 and TRBJ1-4; weak D call: TRBD1 (5 bases). The CDR3 contains 15 residues. V lost 0 bases to trimming and J lost 14 bases, with 19 bases between them. Germline CDR1 LGHNT, CDR2 FRNRAP. For the CDR3, the DNA is TGTGCTAGTGGTTTGGTACCTGGCAGGCAGGGATCGCTGTTTTTT. Amino acid sequence: CASGLVPGRQGSLFF. Complete variable domain (other parts from reference TRBV12-5 and TRBJ1-4): DARVTQTPRHKVTEMGQEVTMRCQPILGHNTVFWYRQTMMQGLELLAYFRNRAPLDDSGMPKDRFSAEMPDATLATLKIQPSEPRDSAVYFCASGLVPGRQGSLFFGSGTQLSVL.

The rearrangement uses TRBV7-2 and TRBJ2-1, with 9 positions matching TRBD2. The CDR3 consists of 14 residues. Germline V gene data show CDR1 as SGHTA and CDR2 as FQGNSA. V trimming: 5 bases; J trimming: 16 bases; junction bases outside the gene matches: 15. Here the CDR3 reads CASSRGAGGTGFFF. The CDR3 nucleotides are TGTGCCAGCAGCAGGGGAGCGGGGGGTACAGGCTTCTTCTTC.

The chain has TRBV7-6 and TRBJ1-6, with unresolved D. The CDR3 is 13 residues long. Germline CDR1 SGHVS, CDR2 FNYEAQ. V lost 3 bases to trimming and J lost 12 bases, with 12 bases between them. CDR3 DNA: TGTGCCAGCAGCTTTAGTCGCCCGGGACCCCTCCACTTT. As protein: CASSFSRPGPLHF.